These 6 T cell receptor beta chains originate from one sample sequenced in a study of blood T cell repertoires in COVID-19. Libraries were prepared by immunoSEQ multiplex PCR; TCRdb keeps only in-frame clonotypes and omits some of them. The sample has around 300,000 clones; around 82% are singletons. Sequenced sample: peripheral blood. Source of these receptors: a man aged 25-40 years with active or convalescent COVID-19.

The DNA of the CDR3 is TGTGCCACCACCCGTGGACAGCTTGAAGCTTTCTTT. Protein sequence: CATTRGQLEAFF. The V call is TRBV12-3 or TRBV12-4, the J call TRBJ1-1, with D possibly being TRBD1 (6 bases). Trimming cost V 10 bases and J 7 bases, with 16 bases left between them. CDR3 length: 12 residues.

V usage is TRBV29-1 and J usage is TRBJ1-1, with D tentatively TRBD1 (6 bases). CDR1 is SQVTM, CDR2 ANQGSEA, per germline. Trimming pared 7 bases from V and 5 bases from J, leaving 17 bases between. The CDR3 extends over 13 amino acids. The CDR3 nucleotides are TGCAGCGGGGGTGGTGGAAGGGGGACTGAAGCTTTCTTT. It yields the protein CSGGGGRGTEAFF.

The chain links TRBV13 to TRBJ1-1; D is undetermined. This CDR3 spans 18 amino acids. Trimming removed 4 bases at V and 6 bases at J, with 27 bases between. Germline values: CDR1 PRHDT, CDR2 FYEKMQ (reference sequence). The CDR3 DNA is TGTGCCAGCAGCTCCACGCGCCTGGAGCGCCTAAGAAACGCTGAAGCTTTCTTT. Protein: CASSSTRLERLRNAEAFF.

The chain carries TRBV7-3 and TRBJ2-1, with D possibly matching TRBD1 (5 bases). Germline V lookup: CDR1 SGHTA, CDR2 FQGTGA. V lost 4 bases to trimming and J lost 7 bases, with 11 bases between them. The CDR3 has 13 amino acids. DNA of the CDR3: TGTGCCAGCAGCTCCCCAGGGATGAATGAGCAGTTCTTC. Its protein is CASSSPGMNEQFF.

The rearrangement uses TRBV7-2 and TRBJ2-2; D remains ambiguous. Looked up from germline, CDR1 is SGHTA and CDR2 is FQGNSA. The CDR3 sequence is 15 residues long. Trimming removed 0 bases at V and 6 bases at J, with 11 bases between. The CDR3 loop reads CASSLAPIMAGELFF. The CDR3 DNA reads TGTGCCAGCAGCTTAGCGCCTATTATGGCCGGGGAGCTGTTTTTT.

This clone has just a few counts. The chain is built from TRBV9 and TRBJ2-7; D is possibly TRBD1 (7 bases). The V gene's germline CDR1 is SGDLS and CDR2 YYNGEE. V lost 10 bases to trimming and J lost 1 base, with 18 bases between them. The CDR3 length is 14 residues. CDR3 loop: CASSSGGQSYEQYF. CDR3 bases: TGTGCCTCATCTTCCGGGGGACAGTCCTACGAGCAGTACTTC.